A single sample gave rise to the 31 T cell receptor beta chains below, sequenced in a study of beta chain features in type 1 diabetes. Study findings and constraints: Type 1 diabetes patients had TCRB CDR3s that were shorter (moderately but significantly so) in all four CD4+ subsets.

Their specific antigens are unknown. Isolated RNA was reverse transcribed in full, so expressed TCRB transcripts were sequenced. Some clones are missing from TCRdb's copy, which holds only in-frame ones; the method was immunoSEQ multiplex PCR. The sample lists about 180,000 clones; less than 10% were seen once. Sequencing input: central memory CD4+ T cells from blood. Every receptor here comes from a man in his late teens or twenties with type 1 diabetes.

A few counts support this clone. The CDR3 region is CASSLNIGGPGNTIYF. For the CDR3, the DNA is TGCGCCAGCAGCTTGAATATTGGAGGACCTGGAAACACCATATATTTT. The chain couples TRBV5-1 to TRBJ1-3, with unresolved D. The V gene lost 1 base and the J gene lost 2 bases, with 13 bases spanning the gap. CDR1 and CDR2 (germline): SGHRS, YFSETQ. CDR3 size: 16 residues.

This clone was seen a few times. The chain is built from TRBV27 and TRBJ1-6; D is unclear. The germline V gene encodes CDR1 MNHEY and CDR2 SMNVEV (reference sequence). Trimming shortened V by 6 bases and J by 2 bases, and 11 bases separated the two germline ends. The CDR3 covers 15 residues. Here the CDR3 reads CASRGLGTYNSPLHF. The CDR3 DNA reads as TGTGCCAGCAGAGGACTCGGCACCTATAATTCACCCCTCCACTTT.

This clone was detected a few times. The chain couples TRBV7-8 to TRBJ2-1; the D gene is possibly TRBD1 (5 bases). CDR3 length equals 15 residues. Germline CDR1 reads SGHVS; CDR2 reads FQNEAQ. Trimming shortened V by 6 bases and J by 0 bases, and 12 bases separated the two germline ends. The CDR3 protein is CASRLRDGSYNEQFF. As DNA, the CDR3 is TGTGCCAGCAGGCTCAGGGATGGCTCCTACAATGAGCAGTTCTTC.

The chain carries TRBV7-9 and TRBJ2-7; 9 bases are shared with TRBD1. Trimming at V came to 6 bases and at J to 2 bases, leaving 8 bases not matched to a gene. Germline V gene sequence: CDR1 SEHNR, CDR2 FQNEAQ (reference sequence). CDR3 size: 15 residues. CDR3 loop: CASRATGGSTYEQYF. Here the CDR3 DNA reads TGTGCCAGCAGGGCTACAGGGGGCTCCACCTACGAGCAGTACTTC.

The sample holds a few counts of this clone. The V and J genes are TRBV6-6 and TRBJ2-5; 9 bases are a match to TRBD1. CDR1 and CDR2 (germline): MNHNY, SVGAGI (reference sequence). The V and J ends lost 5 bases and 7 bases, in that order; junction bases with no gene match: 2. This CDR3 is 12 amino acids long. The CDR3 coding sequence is TGTGCCAGCAGTACGGACAGGGGGACCCAGTACTTC. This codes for CASSTDRGTQYF.

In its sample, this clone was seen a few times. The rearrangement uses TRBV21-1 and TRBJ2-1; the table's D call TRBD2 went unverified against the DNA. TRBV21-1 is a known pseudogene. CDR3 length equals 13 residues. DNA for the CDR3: TGTGCCAGCAGCAAAGTGGGGGAGGGTGAGCAGTTCTTC. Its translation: CASSKVGEGEQFF.

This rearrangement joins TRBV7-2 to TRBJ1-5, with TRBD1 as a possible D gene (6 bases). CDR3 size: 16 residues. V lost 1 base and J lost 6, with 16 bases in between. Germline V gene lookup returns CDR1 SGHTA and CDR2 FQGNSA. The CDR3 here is CASSLDLRDIPQPQHF. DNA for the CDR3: TGTGCCAGCAGCTTAGATCTCAGGGACATTCCTCAGCCCCAGCATTTT.

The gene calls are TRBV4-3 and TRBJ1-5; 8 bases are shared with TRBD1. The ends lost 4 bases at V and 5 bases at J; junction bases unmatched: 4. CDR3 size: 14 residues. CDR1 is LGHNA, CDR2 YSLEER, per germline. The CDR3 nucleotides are TGCGCCAGCAGCCTATCGACAGGGGATCAGCCCCAGCATTTT. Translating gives CASSLSTGDQPQHF.

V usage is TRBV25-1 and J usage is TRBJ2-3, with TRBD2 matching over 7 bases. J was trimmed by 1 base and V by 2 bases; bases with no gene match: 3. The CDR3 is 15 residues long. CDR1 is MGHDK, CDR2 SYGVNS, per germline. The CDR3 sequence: CASSEVLAGTDTQYF. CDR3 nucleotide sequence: TGTGCCAGCAGTGAAGTCCTAGCGGGCACAGATACGCAGTATTTT. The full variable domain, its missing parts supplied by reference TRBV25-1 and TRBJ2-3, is EADIYQTPRYLVIGTGKKITLECSQTMGHDKMYWYQQDPGMELHLIHYSYGVNSTEKGDLSSESTVSRIRTEHFPLTLESARPSHTSQYLCASSEVLAGTDTQYFGPGTRLTVL.

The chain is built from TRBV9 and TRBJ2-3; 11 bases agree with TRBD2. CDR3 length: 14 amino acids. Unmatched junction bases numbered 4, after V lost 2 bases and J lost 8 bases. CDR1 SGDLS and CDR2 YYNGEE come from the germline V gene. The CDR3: CASSVETSGSTQYF. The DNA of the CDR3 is TGTGCCAGCAGCGTGGAAACTAGCGGGAGTACGCAGTATTTT.

CDR3 coding DNA: TGTGCCAGCAGCTTACGGACAGGGGGCAATGAGCAGTTCTTC. It yields the protein CASSLRTGGNEQFF. The chain links TRBV11-3 to TRBJ2-1; TRBD1 matches 10 bases. J was trimmed by 6 bases and V by 2 bases; bases with no gene match: 1. The V gene's germline CDR1 is SGHNT and CDR2 YENEEA. This CDR3 contains 14 residues.

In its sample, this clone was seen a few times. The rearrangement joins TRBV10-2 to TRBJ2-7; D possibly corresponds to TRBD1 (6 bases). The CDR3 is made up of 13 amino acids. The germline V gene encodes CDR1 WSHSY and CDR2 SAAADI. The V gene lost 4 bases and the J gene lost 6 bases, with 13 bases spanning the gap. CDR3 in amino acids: CASSAQGLTEQYF. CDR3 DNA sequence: TGCGCCAGCAGTGCTCAGGGGCTCACCGAGCAGTACTTC.

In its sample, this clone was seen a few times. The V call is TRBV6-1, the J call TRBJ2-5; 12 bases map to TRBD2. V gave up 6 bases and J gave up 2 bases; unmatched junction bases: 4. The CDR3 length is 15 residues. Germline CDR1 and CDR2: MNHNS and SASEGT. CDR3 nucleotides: TGTGCCAGCAGGGCCGGACTAGCGGGGCAAGAGACCCAGTACTTC. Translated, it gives CASRAGLAGQETQYF.

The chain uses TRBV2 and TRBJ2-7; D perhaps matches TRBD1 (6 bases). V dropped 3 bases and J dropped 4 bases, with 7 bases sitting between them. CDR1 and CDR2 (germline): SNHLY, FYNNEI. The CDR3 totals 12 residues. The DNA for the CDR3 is TGTGCCAGCAGTGACCAGGGGTACGAGCAGTACTTC. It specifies CASSDQGYEQYF.

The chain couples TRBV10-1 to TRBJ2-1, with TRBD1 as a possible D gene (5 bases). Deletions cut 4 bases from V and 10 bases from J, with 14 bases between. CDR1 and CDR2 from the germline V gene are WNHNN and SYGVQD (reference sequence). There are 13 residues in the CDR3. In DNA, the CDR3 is TGCGCCAGCAGTGCGGTCAGGGAAGGCGAGCAGTTCTTC. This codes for CASSAVREGEQFF.

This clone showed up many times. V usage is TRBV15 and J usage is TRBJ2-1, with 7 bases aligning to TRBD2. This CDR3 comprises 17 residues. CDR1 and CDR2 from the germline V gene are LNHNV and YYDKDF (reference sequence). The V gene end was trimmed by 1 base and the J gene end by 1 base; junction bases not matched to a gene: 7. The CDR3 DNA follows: TGTGCCACCAGCAGAGCCACTAGCGTAGCGTCCTACAATGAGCAGTTCTTC. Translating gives CATSRATSVASYNEQFF.

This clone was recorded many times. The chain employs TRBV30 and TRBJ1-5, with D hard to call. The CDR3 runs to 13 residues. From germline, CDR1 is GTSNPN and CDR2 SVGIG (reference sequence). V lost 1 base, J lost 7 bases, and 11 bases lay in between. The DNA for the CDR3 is TGTGCCTGGAGTGGCCAGGAGGTACAGCCCCAGCATTTT. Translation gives CAWSGQEVQPQHF.

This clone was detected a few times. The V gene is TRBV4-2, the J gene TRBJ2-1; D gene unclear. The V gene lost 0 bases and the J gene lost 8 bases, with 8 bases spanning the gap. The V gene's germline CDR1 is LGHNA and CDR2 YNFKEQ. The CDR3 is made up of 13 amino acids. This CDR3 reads CASSQDPGYEQFF. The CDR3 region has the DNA TGTGCCAGCAGCCAAGATCCCGGGTATGAGCAGTTCTTC.

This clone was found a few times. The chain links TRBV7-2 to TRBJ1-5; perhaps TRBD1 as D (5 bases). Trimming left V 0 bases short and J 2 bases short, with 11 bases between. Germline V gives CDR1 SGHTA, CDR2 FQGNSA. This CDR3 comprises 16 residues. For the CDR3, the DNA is TGTGCCAGCAGCTTAGCCTTATCACAGGGCAATCAGCCCCAGCATTTT. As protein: CASSLALSQGNQPQHF.

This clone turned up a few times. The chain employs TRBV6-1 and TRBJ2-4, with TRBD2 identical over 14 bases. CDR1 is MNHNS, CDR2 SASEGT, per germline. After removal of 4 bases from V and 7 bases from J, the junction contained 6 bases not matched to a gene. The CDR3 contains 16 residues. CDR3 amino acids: CASSAGTSGRRNIQYF. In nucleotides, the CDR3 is TGTGCCAGCAGTGCCGGGACTAGCGGGAGAAGGAACATTCAGTACTTC.

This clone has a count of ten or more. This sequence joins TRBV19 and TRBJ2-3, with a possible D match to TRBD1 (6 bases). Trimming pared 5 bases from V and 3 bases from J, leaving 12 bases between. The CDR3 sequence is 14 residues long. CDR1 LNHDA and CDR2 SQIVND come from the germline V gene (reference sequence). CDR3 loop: CASSVQGWTDTQYF. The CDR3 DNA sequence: TGTGCCAGTAGTGTTCAGGGGTGGACAGATACGCAGTATTTT.

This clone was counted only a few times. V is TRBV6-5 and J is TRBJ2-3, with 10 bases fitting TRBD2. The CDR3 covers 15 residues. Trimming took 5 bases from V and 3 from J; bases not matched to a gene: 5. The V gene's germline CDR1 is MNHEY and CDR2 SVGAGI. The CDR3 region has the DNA TGTGCCAGCAGTAACGGACTAGCGGATACAGATACGCAGTATTTT. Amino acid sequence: CASSNGLADTDTQYF.

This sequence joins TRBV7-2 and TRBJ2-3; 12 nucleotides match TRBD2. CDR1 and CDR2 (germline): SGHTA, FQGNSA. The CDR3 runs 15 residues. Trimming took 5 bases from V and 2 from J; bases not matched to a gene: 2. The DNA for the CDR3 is TGTGCCAGCAGCACTAGCGGGGGGAACACAGATACGCAGTATTTT. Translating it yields CASSTSGGNTDTQYF.

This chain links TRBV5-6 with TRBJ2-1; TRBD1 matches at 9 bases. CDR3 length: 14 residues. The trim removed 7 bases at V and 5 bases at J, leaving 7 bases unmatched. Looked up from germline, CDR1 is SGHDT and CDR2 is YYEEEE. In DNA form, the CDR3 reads TGTGCCAGCGGTCGGGACAGGGTTGACAATGAGCAGTTCTTC. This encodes CASGRDRVDNEQFF.

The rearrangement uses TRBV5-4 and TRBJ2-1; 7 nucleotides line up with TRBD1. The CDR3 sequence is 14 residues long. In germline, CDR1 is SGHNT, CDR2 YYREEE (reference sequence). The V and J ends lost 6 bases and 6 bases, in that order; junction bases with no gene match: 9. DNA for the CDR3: TGTGCCAGCACCCGGACAGGAGGAGTCAATGAGCAGTTCTTC. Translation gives CASTRTGGVNEQFF. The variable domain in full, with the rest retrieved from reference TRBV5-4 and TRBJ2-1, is ETGVTQSPTHLIKTRGQQVTLRCSSQSGHNTVSWYQQALGQGPQFIFQYYREEENGRGNFPPRFSGLQFPNYSSELNVNALELDDSALYLCASTRTGGVNEQFFGPGTRLTVL.

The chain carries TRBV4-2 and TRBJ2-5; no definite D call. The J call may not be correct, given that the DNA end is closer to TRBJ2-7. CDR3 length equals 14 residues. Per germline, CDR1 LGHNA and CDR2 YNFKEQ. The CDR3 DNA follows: TGTGCCAGCAGCCAAGAGAAACTCTCCTACGAGCAGTACTTC. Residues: CASSQEKLSYEQYF.

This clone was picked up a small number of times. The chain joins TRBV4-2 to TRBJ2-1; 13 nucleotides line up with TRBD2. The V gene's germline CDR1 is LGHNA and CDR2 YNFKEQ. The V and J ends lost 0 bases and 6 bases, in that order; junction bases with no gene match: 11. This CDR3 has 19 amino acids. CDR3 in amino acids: CASSQDGGGLAGVGNEQFF. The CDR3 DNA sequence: TGTGCCAGCAGCCAAGATGGGGGTGGACTAGCGGGAGTGGGCAATGAGCAGTTCTTC.

CDR3 in amino acids: CASSQNGGQETQYF. DNA for the CDR3: TGTGCCAGCAGCCAAAACGGAGGCCAAGAGACCCAGTACTTC. The chain links TRBV7-8 to TRBJ2-5; TRBD2 is a possible D gene (5 bases). With 5 bases removed from V and 1 base from J, the gap between germline ends came to 11 bases. CDR1 is SGHVS and CDR2 is FQNEAQ in the germline V gene. This CDR3 has 14 residues.

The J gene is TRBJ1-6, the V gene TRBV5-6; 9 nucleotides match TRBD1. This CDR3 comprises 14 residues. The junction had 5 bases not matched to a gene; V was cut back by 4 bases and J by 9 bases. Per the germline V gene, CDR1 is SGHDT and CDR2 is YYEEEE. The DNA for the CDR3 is TGTGCCAGCAGCCGGGGACAGGGTGGTTCACCCCTCCACTTT. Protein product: CASSRGQGGSPLHF.

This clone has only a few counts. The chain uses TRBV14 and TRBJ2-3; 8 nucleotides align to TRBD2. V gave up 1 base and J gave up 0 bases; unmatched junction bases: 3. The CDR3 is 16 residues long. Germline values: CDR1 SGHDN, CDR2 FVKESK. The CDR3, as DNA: TGTGCCAGCAGCCAAGGACTAGCGCAGAGCACAGATACGCAGTATTTT. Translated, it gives CASSQGLAQSTDTQYF.

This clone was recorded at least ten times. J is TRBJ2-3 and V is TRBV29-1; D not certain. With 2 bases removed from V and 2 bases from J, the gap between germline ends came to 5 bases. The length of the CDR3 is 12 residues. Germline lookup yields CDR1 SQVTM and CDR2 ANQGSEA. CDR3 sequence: CSVEIYTDTQYF. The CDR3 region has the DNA TGCAGCGTTGAAATTTACACAGATACGCAGTATTTT.